The 32 T cell receptor beta chains in this list originate from one sample, sequenced in a study of T cell responses to AZD1222 COVID-19 vaccine listed by TCRdb under 2021. The time point label here, explained by the study, means: baseline before first vaccination. Libraries were prepared through the immunoSEQ multiplex PCR assay. The clones in this table, taken by TCRdb from immuneACCESS, are in-frame only. Not every clone is retained; where verified, under half of the shortfall comes from an unresolved V gene, and the cause of the rest is unknown. This sample gives around 58,000 clones in total; around four fifths of them show up just once. The ten largest clones add up to roughly a tenth of the sample. Material: peripheral blood, obtained on day 0 of AZD1222 vaccination. Receptors were obtained from an adult in good health.

The chain is built from TRBV19 and TRBJ2-5; tentatively, D is TRBD2 (6 bases). The CDR3 is made up of 13 amino acids. Trimming removed 4 bases from V and 4 bases from J, with 10 bases in between. The germline CDR1 and CDR2 sequences are LNHDA and SQIVND (reference sequence). The CDR3: CASSKAGGETQYF. In DNA form, the CDR3 reads TGTGCCAGTAGTAAGGCCGGGGGAGAGACCCAGTACTTC.

The V call is TRBV28, the J call TRBJ1-5; D is unclear. Trimming cost V 3 bases and J 9 bases, with 15 bases left between them. The length of the CDR3 is 14 residues. Germline CDR1 is MDHEN and CDR2 is SYDVKM. The CDR3 sequence: CASSLVGSLRPQHF. In nucleotides, the CDR3 is TGTGCCAGCAGTTTGGTAGGGAGTTTGCGGCCCCAGCATTTT.

The J gene is TRBJ2-7, the V gene TRBV2; TRBD1 might be the D (5 bases). Trimming took off 1 base at V and 3 bases at J, with 7 bases between the two ends. There are 13 residues in the CDR3. Germline CDR1 reads SNHLY; CDR2 reads FYNNEI. The CDR3 loop is CASSEVRDYEQYF. The CDR3 nucleotides read TGTGCCAGCAGTGAAGTCAGGGACTACGAGCAGTACTTC.

The genes are TRBV18 and TRBJ2-6; D is unresolved. The germline V gene encodes CDR1 KGHSH and CDR2 LQKENI. V gave up 3 bases and J gave up 4 bases, with 10 bases separating them. The CDR3 is 15 amino acids. CDR3 residues: CASSPPRAGANVLTF. The CDR3, as DNA: TGTGCCAGCTCACCTCCCCGGGCAGGGGCCAACGTCCTGACTTTC.

V usage is TRBV6-5 and J usage is TRBJ1-6, with 8 bases matching TRBD1. The germline V gene has CDR1 MNHEY and CDR2 SVGAGI. The CDR3 is made up of 13 amino acids. Losses at the gene ends were 10 bases for V and 8 bases for J; bases not matched to a gene: 7. This chain's CDR3 is CATQDRVDSPLHF. The CDR3 DNA reads as TGTGCCACCCAGGACAGGGTTGATTCACCCCTCCACTTT.

This clone was observed a single time. The rearrangement joins TRBV2 to TRBJ2-7; TRBD2 might be the D (7 bases). The length of the CDR3 is 14 residues. CDR1 is SNHLY, CDR2 FYNNEI, per germline. Trimming took 6 bases from V and 1 from J, leaving 13 bases between them. The CDR3 here is CASSRGGQSYEQYF. The DNA for the CDR3 is TGTGCCAGCAGCCGCGGGGGCCAGTCCTACGAGCAGTACTTC.

The J gene is TRBJ1-2, the V gene TRBV5-4; TRBD1 might be the D (6 bases). The CDR3 runs 15 residues. The V end lost 0 bases, the J end lost 2 bases, and 11 bases lay between the germline ends. Germline V gene sequence: CDR1 SGHNT, CDR2 YYREEE (reference sequence). Here the CDR3 DNA reads TGTGCCAGCAGCTTGGAAAGGGGGGGCAACTATGGCTACACCTTC. Encoded protein: CASSLERGGNYGYTF.

This chain uses TRBV28 with TRBJ1-6; a possible D gene is TRBD1 (5 bases). CDR1 and CDR2 from the germline V gene are MDHEN and SYDVKM. This CDR3 has 13 amino acids. The V end lost 6 bases, the J end lost 4 bases, and 7 bases lay between the germline ends. This chain's CDR3 is CASRGVYNSPLHF. In DNA form, the CDR3 reads TGTGCCAGCAGGGGGGTTTATAATTCACCCCTCCACTTT.

The chain links TRBV7-3 to TRBJ1-1, with TRBD1 as a possible D gene (6 bases). The germline CDR1 and CDR2 sequences are SGHTA and FQGTGA. V gave up 1 base and J gave up 1 base, with 13 bases separating them. This CDR3 is 16 amino acids long. In DNA form, the CDR3 reads TGTGCCAGCAGCTTAATGGGGCGGGGGCAGAACACTGAAGCTTTCTTT. It yields the protein CASSLMGRGQNTEAFF. Combining the CDR3 with reference TRBV7-3 and TRBJ1-1 gives the whole variable domain GAGVSQTPSNKVTEKGKYVELRCDPISGHTALYWYRQSLGQGPEFLIYFQGTGAADDSGLPNDRFFAVRPEGSVSTLKIQRTERGDSAVYLCASSLMGRGQNTEAFFGQGTRLTVV.

This chain uses TRBV19 with TRBJ2-5; TRBD1 agrees at 10 bases. This CDR3 comprises 18 residues. V was pared by 5 bases and J by 1 base, with 13 bases of the junction left unmatched. Germline V gene lookup returns CDR1 LNHDA and CDR2 SQIVND (reference sequence). CDR3 in DNA: TGTGCCAGTAGTCTCTCCCTGGACAGGGGGTTCAGCCAAGAGACCCAGTACTTC. This translates into CASSLSLDRGFSQETQYF.

V gene TRBV30 combines with J gene TRBJ2-6; 8 nucleotides agree with TRBD1. Germline V gene data show CDR1 as GTSNPN and CDR2 as SVGIG (reference sequence). The CDR3 extends over 19 amino acids. Trimming cost V 1 base and J 0 bases; bases outside gene matches: 11. The CDR3, as DNA: TGTGCCTGGAGTGGGAGGGCAGGGGGCCGTTACTCTGGGGCCAACGTCCTGACTTTC. Protein product: CAWSGRAGGRYSGANVLTF.

This chain links TRBV11-3 with TRBJ2-7; maybe TRBD1 (5 bases). The CDR3 spans 11 residues. Deletions cut 5 bases from V and 4 bases from J, with 6 bases between. Looked up from germline, CDR1 is SGHNT and CDR2 is YENEEA. The CDR3 DNA follows: TGTGCCAGCAGCAGGGGATACGAGCAGTACTTC. This sequence encodes CASSRGYEQYF.

The gene calls are TRBV6-1 and TRBJ2-7; D tentatively reads TRBD1 or TRBD2 (5 bases each). Trimming removed 2 bases from V and 4 bases from J, with 15 bases in between. Per the germline V gene, CDR1 is MNHNS and CDR2 is SASEGT. CDR3 length: 15 residues. The DNA of the CDR3 is TGTGCCAGCAGTGAACCCGGGACCCGTCCGTACGAGCAGTACTTC. Residues: CASSEPGTRPYEQYF.

The CDR3 sequence is CASGLGDRGSYNSPLHF. As DNA, the CDR3 is TGTGCTAGTGGTTTGGGGGACAGGGGCTCCTATAATTCACCCCTCCACTTT. The chain combines TRBV12-5 with TRBJ1-6; TRBD1 aligns across 10 bases. V dropped 1 base and J dropped 0; count of bases not matched to a gene: 0. Germline CDR1 and CDR2: LGHNT and FRNRAP. This CDR3 region has 17 residues. The whole variable domain, remainder taken from reference TRBV12-5 and TRBJ1-6, is DARVTQTPRHKVTEMGQEVTMRCQPILGHNTVFWYRQTMMQGLELLAYFRNRAPLDDSGMPKDRFSAEMPDATLATLKIQPSEPRDSAVYFCASGLGDRGSYNSPLHFGNGTRLTVT.

The rearrangement links TRBV19 to TRBJ1-1; 7 bases agree with TRBD1. Germline CDR1 and CDR2: LNHDA and SQIVND (reference sequence). There are 13 residues in the CDR3. Trimming at V came to 9 bases and at J to 5 bases, leaving 9 bases not matched to a gene. The CDR3 loop is CASVDRAGTEAFF. For the CDR3, the DNA is TGTGCCAGCGTCGACAGGGCGGGGACTGAAGCTTTCTTT.

The chain combines TRBV5-1 with TRBJ2-1; 7 nucleotides align to TRBD2. Germline V CDR1 and CDR2: SGHRS, YFSETQ. Trimming cost V 0 bases and J 15 bases; bases outside gene matches: 12. The CDR3 length is 14 residues. The CDR3 coding sequence is TGCGCCAGCAGCTTGGATATAGCGGGCCTAAAGGGGTTCTTC. This codes for CASSLDIAGLKGFF.

This clone was picked up one time. This sequence joins TRBV2 and TRBJ1-1; maybe TRBD1 (5 bases). The CDR3 has 13 residues. Germline CDR1 is SNHLY and CDR2 is FYNNEI. Trimming shortened V by 3 bases and J by 1 base, and 6 bases separated the two germline ends. The CDR3 DNA follows: TGTGCCAGCAGTGAGACAGAGAACACTGAAGCTTTCTTT. Its protein is CASSETENTEAFF.

The rearrangement links TRBV6-5 to TRBJ1-6, with unresolved D. V was cut by 2 bases and J by 5 bases, with 4 bases left in between. The germline V gene encodes CDR1 MNHEY and CDR2 SVGAGI. The CDR3 has 13 residues. The DNA for the CDR3 is TGTGCCAGCAGTTACAGCAATAATTCACCCCTCCACTTT. Protein sequence: CASSYSNNSPLHF.

The rearrangement joins TRBV12-5 to TRBJ1-5; TRBD1 might be the D (6 bases). V gave up 0 bases and J gave up 4 bases, with 25 bases separating them. The CDR3 is made up of 20 amino acids. The V gene's germline CDR1 is LGHNT and CDR2 FRNRAP. CDR3 sequence reads: CASGLVRLTGEVIRNQPQHF. CDR3 in DNA: TGTGCTAGTGGTTTGGTACGATTGACAGGAGAGGTGATAAGGAATCAGCCCCAGCATTTT.

The V gene is TRBV18, the J gene TRBJ1-1, with D maybe TRBD1 (5 bases). The CDR3 extends over 13 amino acids. V lost 3 bases and J lost 4, with 9 bases in between. The germline CDR1 and CDR2 sequences are KGHSH and LQKENI. CDR3 loop: CASSPAGRTEAFF. The DNA of the CDR3 is TGTGCCAGCTCACCGGCAGGGCGCACTGAAGCTTTCTTT.

The chain carries TRBV7-2 and TRBJ1-5; D is unresolved. Trimming left V 1 base short and J 7 bases short, with 8 bases between. CDR3 size: 13 residues. Germline V lookup: CDR1 SGHTA, CDR2 FQGNSA. The CDR3 region has the DNA TGTGCCAGCAGCTTAGTAGCCGAACAGCCCCAGCATTTT. The encoded protein is CASSLVAEQPQHF.

This chain uses TRBV28 with TRBJ2-5, with D possibly matching TRBD1 (5 bases). The CDR3 runs 13 residues. Trimming cost V 5 bases and J 10 bases, with 17 bases left between them. CDR1 and CDR2 (germline): MDHEN, SYDVKM. The CDR3 spells CASSRSPGYGQYF. CDR3 in DNA: TGTGCCAGCAGTCGCTCCCCAGGGTATGGCCAGTACTTC.

V gene TRBV6-2 or TRBV6-3 combines with J gene TRBJ1-1, with a weak D call TRBD1 (6 bases). V was pared by 5 bases and J by 5 bases, with 15 bases between. Per germline, CDR1 MNHEY and CDR2 SVGEGT. The CDR3 has 14 residues. The CDR3 DNA is TGTGCCAGCAGTCCCGGGACACACGGGACTGAAGCTTTCTTT. Translation: CASSPGTHGTEAFF.

The genes are TRBV9 and TRBJ1-3; no clear D. V was cut by 4 bases and J by 0 bases, with 11 bases left in between. The CDR3 consists of 15 residues. Germline lookup yields CDR1 SGDLS and CDR2 YYNGEE. For the CDR3, the DNA is TGTGCCAGCAGCTACCAGGCGGGCTCTGGAAACACCATATATTTT. Protein sequence: CASSYQAGSGNTIYF.

The chain recombines TRBV19 with TRBJ2-7; D is ambiguous. This CDR3 region has 13 residues. The germline gives CDR1 LNHDA, CDR2 SQIVND (reference sequence). V lost 5 bases to trimming and J lost 4 bases, with 12 bases between them. CDR3 DNA: TGTGCCAGTAGTTACGGCTATAGATACGAGCAGTACTTC. This encodes CASSYGYRYEQYF.

J is TRBJ2-5 and V is TRBV5-6, with D possibly TRBD2 on 5 matching bases. CDR1 is SGHDT and CDR2 is YYEEEE in the germline V gene. The V and J ends lost 3 bases and 4 bases respectively, with 13 bases between them. This CDR3 region has 14 residues. CDR3 protein: CASSWGDFSETQYF. The CDR3 DNA sequence: TGTGCCAGCAGCTGGGGAGACTTTTCAGAGACCCAGTACTTC.

The rearrangement links TRBV29-1 to TRBJ1-2; 10 nucleotides line up with TRBD1. The CDR3 spans 14 residues. The trim removed 5 bases at V and 6 bases at J, leaving 9 bases unmatched. Germline-derived CDR1 and CDR2 are SQVTM and ANQGSEA. DNA of the CDR3: TGCAGCGTTAGACATATGGGGACAGGGGATGGCTACACCTTC. Translation gives CSVRHMGTGDGYTF.

The chain uses TRBV19 and TRBJ1-1; 10 bases are a match to TRBD1. The CDR3 has 15 residues. Per germline, CDR1 LNHDA and CDR2 SQIVND (reference sequence). J gave up 5 bases and V 2 bases, and 5 bases lay outside the gene matches. The CDR3 protein is CASSIRGTGETEAFF. DNA of the CDR3: TGTGCCAGTAGTATACGGGGGACAGGGGAAACTGAAGCTTTCTTT.

V usage is TRBV4-1 and J usage is TRBJ2-6; TRBD1 aligns across 11 bases. The CDR3 has 20 residues. V shed 0 bases, J shed 0 bases, and the junction held 7 bases outside the gene matches. Germline V CDR1 and CDR2: MGHRA, YSYEKL. The CDR3 region is CASSQDRGTGGSSGANVLTF. In DNA form, the CDR3 reads TGCGCCAGCAGCCAAGATAGGGGGACAGGGGGATCCTCTGGGGCCAACGTCCTGACTTTC.

The CDR3 nucleotides are TGCGCCAGCAGCTTTTCTGCGGTTGAGCAGTTCTTC. This sequence encodes CASSFSAVEQFF. V usage is TRBV5-1 and J usage is TRBJ2-1; no reliable D call. Looked up from germline, CDR1 is SGHRS and CDR2 is YFSETQ. The CDR3 spans 12 residues. V gave up 2 bases and J gave up 9 bases, with 9 bases separating them.

The chain links TRBV5-6 to TRBJ1-1; 7 bases are a match to TRBD1. Germline CDR1 SGHDT, CDR2 YYEEEE. The ends lost 0 bases at V and 4 bases at J; junction bases unmatched: 3. The CDR3 totals 14 residues. CDR3 coding DNA: TGTGCCAGCAGCTTGGAAGGGGGCTTCACTGAAGCTTTCTTT. It codes for CASSLEGGFTEAFF.

The chain combines TRBV9 with TRBJ2-7; TRBD1 is a possible D gene (6 bases). Looked up from germline, CDR1 is SGDLS and CDR2 is YYNGEE. CDR3 length: 15 amino acids. Trimming cost V 6 bases and J 3 bases, with 19 bases left between them. The CDR3 spells CASTPGTGYLYEQYF. DNA of the CDR3: TGTGCCAGCACCCCAGGCACAGGGTATCTCTACGAGCAGTACTTC. Full variable domain (rest looked up from reference TRBV9 and TRBJ2-7): DSGVTQTPKHLITATGQRVTLRCSPRSGDLSVYWYQQSLDQGLQFLIQYYNGEERAKGNILERFSAQQFPDLHSELNLSSLELGDSALYFCASTPGTGYLYEQYFGPGTRLTVT.